The rows below give T cell receptor beta chains drawn from one sample of a study of T cell repertoires in cytomegalovirus infection. MiXCR, applied by TCRdb to the reads, yields one record per CDR3 protein. The sample contains about 450,000 distinct CDR3 sequences, approximately 31% of which appear only once. Source material: PBMCs. These receptors were collected from a human donor in good health (CMV status not recorded). Some clones in this sample may be carry-over from other donors' samples. CDR3s include the opening cysteine and the closing phenylalanine or tryptophan. Each record gives: clone size, V gene, J gene, D gene, CDR3 protein, CDR3 DNA. D genes are given only for firm matches. The size field is filled for only some rows; it gives once, few, many or a size class.

clone_size: many
v_call: TRBV7-8
j_call: TRBJ2-1
d_call: NA
cdr3_aa: CASSPPRREAPYNEQFF
cdr3_nt: TGTGCCAGCAGCCCCCCAAGGAGGGAGGCCCCCTACAATGAGCAGTTCTTC

clone_size: few
v_call: TRBV6-1
j_call: TRBJ1-6
d_call: NA
cdr3_aa: CASTPSGLALHF
cdr3_nt: TGTGCCAGCACTCCCTCTGGGTTAGCCCTCCACTTT

clone_size: NA
v_call: TRBV27
j_call: TRBJ1-5
d_call: NA
cdr3_aa: CASSIWGNNGNQPQHF
cdr3_nt: TGTGCCAGCAGTATTTGGGGGAATAATGGCAATCAGCCCCAGCATTTT

clone_size: few
v_call: TRBV4-3
j_call: TRBJ1-2
d_call: TRBD1
cdr3_aa: CASSQDDRGINYGYTF
cdr3_nt: TGCGCCAGCAGCCAAGACGACAGGGGGATCAACTATGGCTACACCTTC

clone_size: many
v_call: TRBV7-2
j_call: TRBJ1-1
d_call: NA
cdr3_aa: CASSLGSGTNTEAFF
cdr3_nt: TGTGCCAGCAGCTTAGGTTCAGGCACGAACACTGAAGCTTTCTTT

clone_size: NA
v_call: TRBV6-1
j_call: TRBJ2-1
d_call: TRBD1
cdr3_aa: CASSSPGQGSNEQFF
cdr3_nt: TGTGCCAGCAGTTCTCCGGGACAGGGATCCAATGAGCAGTTCTTC

clone_size: many
v_call: TRBV7-2
j_call: TRBJ1-1
d_call: TRBD1
cdr3_aa: CASSPFSDRVGTEAFF
cdr3_nt: TGTGCCAGCAGCCCCTTCTCAGACAGGGTTGGAACTGAAGCTTTCTTT

clone_size: few
v_call: TRBV7-9
j_call: TRBJ2-7
d_call: TRBD1
cdr3_aa: CASSQDSGTGLKEQYF
cdr3_nt: TGTGCCAGCAGCCAAGACTCCGGGACAGGGTTAAAAGAGCAGTACTTC

clone_size: NA
v_call: TRBV7-9
j_call: TRBJ1-4
d_call: NA
cdr3_aa: CASSTHSDGLEKLYF
cdr3_nt: TGTGCCAGCAGCACTCACAGTGACGGGTTAGAAAAACTGTATTTT

clone_size: many
v_call: TRBV7-9
j_call: TRBJ2-1
d_call: NA
cdr3_aa: CASSNRDNNEQFF
cdr3_nt: TGTGCCAGCAGCAACCGGGACAACAATGAGCAGTTCTTC

clone_size: many
v_call: TRBV7-2
j_call: TRBJ2-1
d_call: TRBD1
cdr3_aa: CTSSETGGSYNEQFF
cdr3_nt: TGTACCAGCAGCGAGACAGGGGGCTCCTACAATGAGCAGTTCTTC

clone_size: few
v_call: TRBV25-1
j_call: TRBJ2-7
d_call: TRBD2
cdr3_aa: CASRTSGGSYEQYF
cdr3_nt: TGTGCCAGCAGGACTAGCGGGGGCTCCTACGAGCAGTACTTC

clone_size: many
v_call: TRBV7-2
j_call: TRBJ1-1
d_call: TRBD1
cdr3_aa: CASSPRDRGPTEAFF
cdr3_nt: TGTGCCAGCAGCCCCCGAGACAGGGGGCCCACTGAAGCTTTCTTT

clone_size: NA
v_call: TRBV4-1
j_call: TRBJ2-1
d_call: NA
cdr3_aa: CASIHETGAYNEQFF
cdr3_nt: TGCGCCAGCATCCATGAGACAGGTGCCTACAATGAGCAGTTCTTC

clone_size: many
v_call: TRBV5-1
j_call: TRBJ2-7
d_call: NA
cdr3_aa: CASTPTGDSYEQYF
cdr3_nt: TGCGCCAGCACCCCGACAGGAGACTCCTACGAGCAGTACTTC

clone_size: NA
v_call: TRBV6-1
j_call: TRBJ1-4
d_call: NA
cdr3_aa: CASSEFYPGHSDAEKLFF
cdr3_nt: TGTGCCAGCAGTGAATTTTATCCGGGACACTCCGATGCGGAAAAACTGTTTTTT

clone_size: NA
v_call: TRBV29-1
j_call: TRBJ1-2
d_call: NA
cdr3_aa: CSVERGPYGYTF
cdr3_nt: TGCAGCGTTGAAAGGGGCCCATATGGCTACACCTTC

clone_size: NA
v_call: TRBV29-1
j_call: TRBJ2-7
d_call: TRBD1
cdr3_aa: CSVIRDRRSYEQYF
cdr3_nt: TGCAGCGTTATCCGGGACAGGCGGTCCTACGAGCAGTACTTC

clone_size: NA
v_call: TRBV7-6
j_call: TRBJ2-1
d_call: NA
cdr3_aa: CASNLGGSEKFF
cdr3_nt: TGTGCAAGCAACTTAGGGGGGTCTGAGAAGTTCTTC

clone_size: NA
v_call: TRBV7-3
j_call: TRBJ2-5
d_call: TRBD2
cdr3_aa: CASSLTGTSGEETQYF
cdr3_nt: TGTGCCAGCAGCTTAACGGGGACTAGCGGGGAAGAGACCCAGTACTTC

clone_size: NA
v_call: TRBV2
j_call: TRBJ2-7
d_call: NA
cdr3_aa: CASSARGLYEKYF
cdr3_nt: TGTGCCAGCAGTGCAAGAGGGTTGTACGAGAAGTACTTC

clone_size: many
v_call: TRBV7-2
j_call: TRBJ1-4
d_call: TRBD1
cdr3_aa: CASSSQQGRYEKLFF
cdr3_nt: TGTGCCAGCAGCTCCCAACAGGGGCGGTATGAAAAACTGTTTTTT

clone_size: NA
v_call: TRBV4-2
j_call: TRBJ2-1
d_call: NA
cdr3_aa: CASSQDLDGNEQFF
cdr3_nt: TGTGCCAGCAGCCAAGATCTTGATGGCAATGAGCAGTTCTTC

clone_size: few
v_call: TRBV6-2/TRBV6-3
j_call: TRBJ2-1
d_call: TRBD2
cdr3_aa: CASSYFLAGKGNEQFF
cdr3_nt: TGTGCCAGCAGTTACTTTCTAGCGGGGAAAGGTAATGAGCAGTTCTTC

clone_size: many
v_call: TRBV19
j_call: TRBJ1-1
d_call: TRBD1
cdr3_aa: CASRIQGTDTEAFF
cdr3_nt: TGTGCCAGCAGAATACAGGGGACGGACACTGAAGCTTTCTTT

clone_size: few
v_call: TRBV4-3
j_call: TRBJ2-2
d_call: TRBD2
cdr3_aa: CASSQDHWGSGANTGELFF
cdr3_nt: TGCGCCAGCAGCCAAGATCACTGGGGTAGCGGGGCCAACACCGGGGAGCTGTTTTTT

clone_size: many
v_call: TRBV7-2
j_call: TRBJ2-7
d_call: TRBD1
cdr3_aa: CASNPGQGINEQYF
cdr3_nt: TGTGCCAGCAACCCAGGACAGGGTATCAACGAGCAGTACTTC

clone_size: NA
v_call: TRBV6-6
j_call: TRBJ1-6
d_call: TRBD1
cdr3_aa: CASSYLTGQSNSPLHF
cdr3_nt: TGTGCCAGCAGTTACCTTACGGGACAGAGTAATTCACCCCTCCACTTT

clone_size: few
v_call: TRBV2
j_call: TRBJ2-2
d_call: TRBD2
cdr3_aa: CASRATSGGLSTGELFF
cdr3_nt: TGTGCCAGCAGGGCCACTAGCGGGGGGCTCTCCACCGGGGAGCTGTTTTTT